This T cell receptor beta chain stems from a study of shared clonotypes between healthy human individuals. Study information: Ranging from 18 to 49 in age, donors were a couple of women and three men.

The deep-level immunoSEQ assay was used. Investigators spread the genomic DNA of each subset evenly over several immunoSEQ plates. Scientists sequenced DNA from unsorted PBMC on ten immunoSEQ deep assay plates. TCRdb keeps only in-frame clones here, not all; method: immunoSEQ multiplex PCR. The repertoire holds about half a million clones, around three quarters seen once, with 12% in the top ten. In regard to this clone: This CDR3 is also generated by other DNA sequences in the sample.

From germline, CDR1 is SGHNT and CDR2 YYREEE (reference sequence). The V gene end was trimmed by 0 bases and the J gene end by 3 bases; junction bases not matched to a gene: 0. This CDR3 has 15 amino acids. The sequence came from a middle-aged woman in good health. Some clones in this sample may be carry-over from other donors' samples. Material: PBMCs. The J gene is TRBJ2-1, the V gene TRBV5-4; 10 bases align to TRBD2. The CDR3 bases are TGTGCCAGCAGCTTGGGGACTAGCGGCTACAATGAGCAGTTCTTC. It encodes CASSLGTSGYNEQFF.